The 21 T cell receptor beta chains listed next were all sequenced from one sample in a study of T cell repertoires in cytomegalovirus infection. Each CDR3 protein is one row after TCRdb ran MiXCR on the reads. This sample has about 180,000 distinct CDR3 sequences; approximately 18% occur once, and the top ten carry under 30%. Sequencing input: CD8+ T cells from PBMCs. The receptor source for this set is a human donor in good health (CMV status not recorded). Some clones in this sample may be carry-over from other donors' samples.

This clonotype was observed a handful of times. This chain connects TRBV7-9 to TRBJ2-7; the D is unclear. This CDR3 region has 15 residues. Deletions cut 4 bases from V and 2 bases from J, with 15 bases between. Germline V lookup: CDR1 SEHNR, CDR2 FQNEAQ (reference sequence). CDR3 coding DNA: TGTGCCAGCAGCTCCGAGACGGACGGTACCTACGAGCAGTACTTC. Its protein is CASSSETDGTYEQYF.

This clonotype was seen more than once but under ten times. The CDR3 loop is CASSPPSEGLTDTQYF. CDR3 bases: TGTGCCAGCAGCCCCCCTAGCGAGGGCCTCACAGATACGCAGTATTTT. V is TRBV7-9 and J is TRBJ2-3, with D perhaps matching TRBD2 (6 bases). This CDR3 region has 16 residues. Germline-derived CDR1 and CDR2 are SEHNR and FQNEAQ (reference sequence). Trimming shortened V by 5 bases and J by 2 bases, and 17 bases separated the two germline ends.

The genes are TRBV6-2 or TRBV6-3 and TRBJ2-7, with D maybe TRBD1 (6 bases). Trimming pared 8 bases from V and 4 bases from J, leaving 9 bases between. The germline CDR1 and CDR2 sequences are MNHEY and SVGEGT. The CDR3 has 11 amino acids. The CDR3: CASQTGYEQYF. The CDR3 region has the DNA TGTGCCAGCCAGACAGGTTACGAGCAGTACTTC.

This clonotype has a handful of counts. The V and J genes are TRBV6-5 and TRBJ2-3; possibly TRBD2 for D (6 bases). Looked up from germline, CDR1 is MNHEY and CDR2 is SVGAGI. The CDR3 runs to 16 residues. The ends were cut back, 6 bases at V and 2 bases at J, with 18 bases in the middle. As DNA, the CDR3 is TGTGCCAGCAGCTTCCGAGTCGGACTAACCACAGATACGCAGTATTTT. The encoded protein is CASSFRVGLTTDTQYF.

This clonotype was counted a few times. This chain joins TRBV12-3 or TRBV12-4 and TRBJ2-3; D gene uncertain. The CDR3 contains 11 residues. The V end lost 8 bases, the J end lost 6 bases, and 9 bases lay between the germline ends. The CDR3 sequence: CASAPADTQYF. Written as DNA, the CDR3 is TGTGCCAGCGCGCCAGCGGATACGCAGTATTTT.

The table lists this clonotype with a few counts. The chain carries TRBV7-9 and TRBJ2-1; the D is unclear. The CDR3 consists of 14 residues. Germline assignment: CDR1 SEHNR and CDR2 FQNEAQ (reference sequence). The V gene lost 7 bases and the J gene lost 0 bases, with 10 bases spanning the gap. In DNA, the CDR3 is TGTGCCAGCAAGACAACCAGCTCCTACAATGAGCAGTTCTTC. This translates into CASKTTSSYNEQFF.

This clonotype came up many times. The rearrangement uses TRBV7-9 and TRBJ2-7; 7 bases map to TRBD1. Germline V gene lookup returns CDR1 SEHNR and CDR2 FQNEAQ (reference sequence). The CDR3 covers 14 residues. Trimming removed 4 bases from V and 0 bases from J; junction bases left unmatched: 3. DNA for the CDR3: TGTGCCAGCAGCTCCGACAGGGCCTCCTACGAGCAGTACTTC. The encoded protein is CASSSDRASYEQYF.

This clonotype turned up a few times. The chain is built from TRBV7-2 and TRBJ2-4, with D possibly being TRBD1 or TRBD2 (5 bases each). V was trimmed by 5 bases and J by 5 bases, leaving 19 bases between them. CDR3 size: 16 residues. Germline CDR1 reads SGHTA; CDR2 reads FQGNSA. CDR3 amino acids: CASSPGGWGIENIQYF. The CDR3 coding sequence is TGTGCCAGCAGCCCCGGCGGGTGGGGGATAGAAAACATTCAGTACTTC.

This clonotype was picked up a small number of times. CDR3 sequence reads: CASSLNPRDGNQPQHF. The CDR3 nucleotides read TGTGCCAGCAGCCTCAACCCCAGGGATGGCAATCAGCCCCAGCATTTT. This chain joins TRBV7-2 and TRBJ1-5, with D perhaps TRBD1 (5 bases). CDR1 SGHTA and CDR2 FQGNSA come from the germline V gene. V was clipped by 5 bases and J by 2 bases, with 16 bases between them. This CDR3 is 16 amino acids long. Complete variable domain (other parts from reference TRBV7-2 and TRBJ1-5): GAGVSQSPSNKVTEKGKDVELRCDPISGHTALYWYRQSLGQGLEFLIYFQGNSAPDKSGLPSDRFSAERTGGSVSTLTIQRTQQEDSAVYLCASSLNPRDGNQPQHFGDGTRLSIL.

This sequence joins TRBV7-9 and TRBJ2-3; 7 bases agree with TRBD2. The CDR3 contains 15 residues. Germline trimming cut 5 bases from V and 0 bases from J; bases unmatched to any gene: 5. Germline V gene data show CDR1 as SEHNR and CDR2 as FQNEAQ (reference sequence). The CDR3 region is CASSPPGGSTDTQYF. CDR3 in DNA: TGTGCCAGCAGCCCCCCCGGGGGGAGCACAGATACGCAGTATTTT.

The chain combines TRBV5-1 with TRBJ2-7; 9 bases map to TRBD1. The CDR3 totals 14 residues. Germline loops: CDR1 SGHRS, CDR2 YFSETQ. V lost 6 bases and J lost 3; bases outside the gene matches: 7. This CDR3 reads CASTSGTGIYEQYF. DNA for the CDR3: TGCGCCAGCACTTCCGGGACAGGGATCTACGAGCAGTACTTC.

This clonotype appeared a few times. V usage is TRBV6-5 and J usage is TRBJ2-1; 7 nucleotides match TRBD2. The V gene's germline CDR1 is MNHEY and CDR2 SVGAGI. V gave up 5 bases and J gave up 4 bases; unmatched junction bases: 8. The CDR3 is made up of 15 amino acids. Here the CDR3 DNA reads TGTGCCAGCAGTCCGCCGGGACTACCTTACAATGAGCAGTTCTTC. It specifies CASSPPGLPYNEQFF.

CDR3 nucleotide sequence: TGTGCCAGCAGCTTTCGGAGCTACGAGCAGTACTTC. Translated, it gives CASSFRSYEQYF. V is TRBV7-9 and J is TRBJ2-7; D not certain. In germline, CDR1 is SEHNR, CDR2 FQNEAQ (reference sequence). CDR3 length equals 12 residues. V dropped 3 bases and J dropped 3 bases, with 6 bases sitting between them.

This clonotype was seen a handful of times. The chain is built from TRBV29-1 and TRBJ1-2; weak D call: TRBD1 (5 bases). The CDR3 loop spans 13 amino acids. Between the trimmed V and J ends, which lost 1 base and 0 bases, there was a span of 6 bases. Germline lookup yields CDR1 SQVTM and CDR2 ANQGSEA. The CDR3 nucleotides read TGCAGCGTTGAAGGGGGGGCTAACTATGGCTACACCTTC. It is translated as CSVEGGANYGYTF.

The gene calls are TRBV20-1 and TRBJ1-1, with D tentatively TRBD1 (5 bases). V lost 0 bases and J lost 6, with 14 bases in between. The CDR3 consists of 14 residues. Germline CDR1 and CDR2: DFQATT and SNEGSKA (reference sequence). Written as DNA, the CDR3 is TGCAGTGCTAGAGATCGATCAGGGTCGGCTGAAGCTTTCTTT. Translated, it gives CSARDRSGSAEAFF.

V is TRBV10-2 and J is TRBJ1-2; 7 bases agree with TRBD1. Trimming removed 5 bases from V and 3 bases from J; junction bases left unmatched: 3. Looked up from germline, CDR1 is WSHSY and CDR2 is SAAADI. The CDR3 is 13 amino acids. CDR3 amino acids: CASSRDSYYGYTF. The DNA for the CDR3 is TGCGCCAGCAGTCGGGACAGCTACTATGGCTACACCTTC.

In its sample, this clonotype was seen a few times. The chain has TRBV7-3 and TRBJ2-1, with D uncertain. Germline values: CDR1 SGHTA, CDR2 FQGTGA. The CDR3 covers 16 residues. V was pared by 1 base and J by 0 bases, with 10 bases between. The chain's CDR3 is CASSLSGSTSYNEQFF. The CDR3 DNA follows: TGTGCCAGCAGCTTAAGCGGCTCCACCTCCTACAATGAGCAGTTCTTC.

The chain couples TRBV4-1 to TRBJ2-7; D perhaps matches TRBD1 (5 bases). V gave up 0 bases and J gave up 3 bases, with 12 bases separating them. The CDR3 totals 15 residues. Germline assignment: CDR1 MGHRA and CDR2 YSYEKL. The chain's CDR3 is CASSQEGDRGYEQYF. DNA of the CDR3: TGCGCCAGCAGCCAAGAAGGAGACAGAGGCTACGAGCAGTACTTC.

This clonotype has just a few counts. The chain uses TRBV4-1 and TRBJ1-5; D gene uncertain. Germline V CDR1 and CDR2: MGHRA, YSYEKL. There are 14 residues in the CDR3. V lost 1 base and J 5 bases, leaving 9 bases between the germline ends. The CDR3 reads CASSQGGEDQPQHF. DNA of the CDR3: TGCGCCAGCAGCCAAGGAGGTGAGGATCAGCCCCAGCATTTT.

This clonotype was detected only a few times. V usage is TRBV12-3 or TRBV12-4 and J usage is TRBJ1-2, with 8 bases matching TRBD1. CDR3 length: 12 amino acids. V shed 4 bases, J shed 6 bases, and the junction held 1 base outside the gene matches. CDR3 sequence (DNA): TGTGCCAGCAGTTGGACAGGGAATGGCTACACCTTC. It is translated as CASSWTGNGYTF.

This clonotype has more than one count but fewer than ten. The V gene is TRBV7-2, the J gene TRBJ1-2, with 10 bases aligning to TRBD1. Germline loops: CDR1 SGHTA, CDR2 FQGNSA. The J segment lost 8 bases and the V segment lost 5 bases, leaving 11 bases of the junction unmatched. The length of the CDR3 is 15 residues. CDR3 sequence: CASSSKDRGLEGYTF. The CDR3 region has the DNA TGTGCCAGCAGCAGCAAAGACAGGGGGCTCGAAGGCTACACCTTC.